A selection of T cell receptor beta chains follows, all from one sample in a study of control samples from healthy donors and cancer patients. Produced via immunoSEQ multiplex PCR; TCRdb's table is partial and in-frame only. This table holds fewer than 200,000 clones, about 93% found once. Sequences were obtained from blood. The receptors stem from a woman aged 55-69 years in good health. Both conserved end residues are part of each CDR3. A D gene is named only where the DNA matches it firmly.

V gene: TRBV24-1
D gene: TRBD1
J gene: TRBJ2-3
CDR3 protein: CATSDSIPGQGGTDTQYF
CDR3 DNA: TGTGCCACCAGTGATTCTATTCCCGGACAGGGTGGCACAGATACGCAGTATTTT

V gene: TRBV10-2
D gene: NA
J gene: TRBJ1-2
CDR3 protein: CASMGVGAGGYTF
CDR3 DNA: TGCGCCAGCATGGGGGTTGGGGCTGGTGGCTACACCTTC

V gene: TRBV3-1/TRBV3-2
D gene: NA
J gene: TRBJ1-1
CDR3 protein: CASSQTSMGTEAFF
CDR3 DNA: TGTGCCAGCAGCCAAACCTCAATGGGGACTGAAGCTTTCTTT

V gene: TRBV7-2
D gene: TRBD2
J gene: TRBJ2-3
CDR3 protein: CASSLGSGGLPDTQYF
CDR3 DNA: TGTGCCAGCAGCTTAGGTAGCGGGGGGTTGCCAGATACGCAGTATTTT

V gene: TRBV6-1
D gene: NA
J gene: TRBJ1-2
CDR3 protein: CASSDRAWDKENYGYTF
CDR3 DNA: TGTGCCAGCAGTGATAGAGCATGGGACAAAGAAAACTATGGCTACACCTTC

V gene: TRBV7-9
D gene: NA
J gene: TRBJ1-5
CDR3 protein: CASSLELNQPQHF
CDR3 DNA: TGTGCCAGCAGCTTAGAATTAAATCAGCCCCAGCATTTT

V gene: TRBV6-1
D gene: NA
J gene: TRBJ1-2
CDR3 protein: CASSEYINYGYTF
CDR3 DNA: TGTGCCAGCAGTGAATACATAAACTATGGCTACACCTTC

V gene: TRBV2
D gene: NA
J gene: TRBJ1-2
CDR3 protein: CASSEAPGYGYTF
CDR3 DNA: TGTGCCAGCAGTGAAGCACCAGGGTACGGCTACACCTTC

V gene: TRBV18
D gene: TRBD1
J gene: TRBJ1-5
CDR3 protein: CASSPRGQGYDQPQHF
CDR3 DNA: TGTGCCAGCTCACCACGGGGACAGGGATATGATCAGCCCCAGCATTTT

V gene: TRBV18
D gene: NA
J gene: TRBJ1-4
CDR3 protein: CASSPGGGGNEKLFF
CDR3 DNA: TGTGCCAGCTCACCAGGCGGTGGCGGGAATGAAAAACTGTTTTTT